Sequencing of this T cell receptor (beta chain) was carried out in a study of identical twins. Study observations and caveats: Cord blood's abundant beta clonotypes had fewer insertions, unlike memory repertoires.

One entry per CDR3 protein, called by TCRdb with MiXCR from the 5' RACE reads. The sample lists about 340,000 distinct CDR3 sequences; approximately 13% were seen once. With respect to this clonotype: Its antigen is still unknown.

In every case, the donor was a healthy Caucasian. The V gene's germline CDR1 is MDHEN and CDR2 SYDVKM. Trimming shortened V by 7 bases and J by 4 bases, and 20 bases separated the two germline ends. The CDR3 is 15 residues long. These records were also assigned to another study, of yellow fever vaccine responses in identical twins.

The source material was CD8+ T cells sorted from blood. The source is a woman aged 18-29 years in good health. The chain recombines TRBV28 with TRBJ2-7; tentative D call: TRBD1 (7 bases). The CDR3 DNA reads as TGTGCCAGCAAAGGACAGGTGGAGCGGGCGTACGAGCAGTACTTC. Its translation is CASKGQVERAYEQYF. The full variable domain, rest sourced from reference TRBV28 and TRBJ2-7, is DVKVTQSSRYLVKRTGEKVFLECVQDMDHENMFWYRQDPGLGLRLIYFSYDVKMKEKGDIPEGYSVSREKKERFSLILESASTNQTSMYLCASKGQVERAYEQYFGPGTRLTVT.